The clone carrying this T cell receptor (beta chain) was seen ten or more times. Its matching antigen is unknown. The data are from a study of T cells after yellow fever vaccination. Study-wide context: SMART-Seq v4 Ultra Low Input prepared libraries from low-cell fractions.

TCRdb re-called the 5' RACE reads through MiXCR, storing one row per CDR3 protein. The sample carries some 110,000 distinct CDR3 sequences, about 7% recorded once. General study points: Primary-vaccination clones mostly resurfaced post-booster (about 95% CD4, more than 80% CD8).

The germline V gene has CDR1 LGHNA and CDR2 YNFKEQ. The CDR3 extends over 16 amino acids. Trimming removed 3 bases from V and 3 bases from J; junction bases left unmatched: 4. The TCR was taken from a young man who received the YFV17D yellow fever vaccine. V and J are TRBV4-2 and TRBJ2-2; 10 bases align to TRBD2. Sequencing used CD4+ T cells sorted from PBMCs, obtained around 10 days after the first yellow fever vaccination. The CDR3 sequence: CASSQSGGGYTGELFF. CDR3 nucleotides: TGTGCCAGCAGCCAGAGCGGGGGGGGTTACACCGGGGAGCTGTTTTTT.